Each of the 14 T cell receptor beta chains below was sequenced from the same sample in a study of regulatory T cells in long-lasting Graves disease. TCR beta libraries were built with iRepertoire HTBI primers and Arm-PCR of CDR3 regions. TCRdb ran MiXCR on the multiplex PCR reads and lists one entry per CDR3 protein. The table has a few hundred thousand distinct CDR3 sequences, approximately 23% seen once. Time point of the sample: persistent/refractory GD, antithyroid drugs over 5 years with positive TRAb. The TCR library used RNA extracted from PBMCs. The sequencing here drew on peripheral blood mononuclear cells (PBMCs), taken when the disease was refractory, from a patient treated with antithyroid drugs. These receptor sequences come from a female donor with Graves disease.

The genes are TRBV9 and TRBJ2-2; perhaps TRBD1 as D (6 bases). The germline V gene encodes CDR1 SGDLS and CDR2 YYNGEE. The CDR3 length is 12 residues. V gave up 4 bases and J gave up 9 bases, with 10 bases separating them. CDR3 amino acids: CASSIQGRELFF. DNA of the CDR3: TGTGCCAGCAGCATACAGGGACGGGAGCTGTTTTTT.

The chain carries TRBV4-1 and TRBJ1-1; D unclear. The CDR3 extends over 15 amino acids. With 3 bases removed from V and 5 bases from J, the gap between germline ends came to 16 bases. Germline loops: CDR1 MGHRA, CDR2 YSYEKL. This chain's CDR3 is CASSQPTTGRTEAFF. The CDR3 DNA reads TGCGCCAGCAGCCAGCCCACTACGGGGAGGACTGAAGCTTTCTTT.

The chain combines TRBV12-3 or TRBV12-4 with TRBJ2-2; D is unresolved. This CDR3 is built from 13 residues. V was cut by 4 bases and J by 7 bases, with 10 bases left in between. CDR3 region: CASSSGLVGELFF. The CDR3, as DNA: TGTGCCAGCAGTTCTGGGCTAGTCGGGGAGCTGTTTTTT.

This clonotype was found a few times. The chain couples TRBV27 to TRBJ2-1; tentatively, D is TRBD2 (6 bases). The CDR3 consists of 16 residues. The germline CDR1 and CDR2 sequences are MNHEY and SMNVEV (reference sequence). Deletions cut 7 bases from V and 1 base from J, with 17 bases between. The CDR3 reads CASTGAGRVSYNEQFF. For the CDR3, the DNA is TGTGCCAGCACCGGGGCGGGACGGGTTTCCTACAATGAGCAGTTCTTC.

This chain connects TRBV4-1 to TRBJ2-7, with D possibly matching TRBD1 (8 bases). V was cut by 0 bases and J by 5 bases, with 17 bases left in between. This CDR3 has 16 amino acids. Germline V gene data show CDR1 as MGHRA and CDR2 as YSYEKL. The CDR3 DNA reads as TGCGCCAGCAGCCAAGATGGCGGGGGACAGGCCCACGAGCAGTACTTC. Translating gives CASSQDGGGQAHEQYF.

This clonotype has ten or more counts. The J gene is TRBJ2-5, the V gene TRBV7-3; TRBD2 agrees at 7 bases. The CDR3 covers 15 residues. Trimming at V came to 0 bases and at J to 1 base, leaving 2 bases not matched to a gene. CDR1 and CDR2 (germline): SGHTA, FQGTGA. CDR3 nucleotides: TGTGCCAGCAGCTTAACCGGGGGGTTCCAAGAGACCCAGTACTTC. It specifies CASSLTGGFQETQYF.

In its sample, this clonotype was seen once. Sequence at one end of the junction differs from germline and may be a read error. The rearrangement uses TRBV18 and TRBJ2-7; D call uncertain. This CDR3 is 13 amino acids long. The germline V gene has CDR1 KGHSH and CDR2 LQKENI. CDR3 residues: CASSPRQLYEQHF. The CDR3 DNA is TGTGCCAGCTCACCAAGACAACTCTACGAGCAGCACTTC. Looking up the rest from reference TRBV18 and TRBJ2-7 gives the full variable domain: NAGVMQNPRHLVRRRGQEARLRCSPMKGHSHVYWYRQLPEEGLKFMVYLQKENIIDESGMPKERFSAEFPKEGPSILRIQQVVRGDSAAYFCASSPRQLYEQHFGPGTRLTVT.

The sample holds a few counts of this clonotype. CDR3 in DNA: TGTGCCAGCAGCTCTCGGGCCTGGGGGCCCTACGAGCAGTACTTC. As protein: CASSSRAWGPYEQYF. This chain connects TRBV7-2 to TRBJ2-7; possible D gene TRBD1, 6 bases. CDR3 length equals 15 residues. The V and J ends lost 4 bases and 2 bases respectively, with 15 bases between them. The V gene's germline CDR1 is SGHTA and CDR2 FQGNSA.

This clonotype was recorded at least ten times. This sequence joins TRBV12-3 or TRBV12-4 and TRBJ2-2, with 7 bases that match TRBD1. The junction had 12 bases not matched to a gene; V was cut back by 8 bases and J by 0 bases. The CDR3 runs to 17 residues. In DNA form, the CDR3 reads TGTGCCAGCGGCAAGACAGGGTTCATCTCGAACACCGGGGAGCTGTTTTTT. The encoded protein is CASGKTGFISNTGELFF.

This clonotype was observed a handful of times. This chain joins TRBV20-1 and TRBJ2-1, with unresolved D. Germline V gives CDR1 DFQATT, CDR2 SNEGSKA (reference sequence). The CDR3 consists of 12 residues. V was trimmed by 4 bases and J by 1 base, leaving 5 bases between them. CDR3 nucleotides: TGCAGTGCTACCCGATCCTACAATGAGCAGTTCTTC. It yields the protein CSATRSYNEQFF.

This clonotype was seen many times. The CDR3 nucleotides read TGTGCCAGCAGCGAAGGGTTAGATACGCAGTATTTT. It codes for CASSEGLDTQYF. The chain carries TRBV7-3 and TRBJ2-3; D ambiguous. V lost 5 bases and J lost 5, with 8 bases in between. CDR3 length equals 12 residues. Germline CDR1 reads SGHTA; CDR2 reads FQGTGA.

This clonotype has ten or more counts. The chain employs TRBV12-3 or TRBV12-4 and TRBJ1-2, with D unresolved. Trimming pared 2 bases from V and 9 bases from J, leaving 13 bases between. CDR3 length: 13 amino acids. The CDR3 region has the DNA TGTGCCAGCAGTTTATTCTCGGGGTCAAGCTACACCTTC. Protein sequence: CASSLFSGSSYTF.

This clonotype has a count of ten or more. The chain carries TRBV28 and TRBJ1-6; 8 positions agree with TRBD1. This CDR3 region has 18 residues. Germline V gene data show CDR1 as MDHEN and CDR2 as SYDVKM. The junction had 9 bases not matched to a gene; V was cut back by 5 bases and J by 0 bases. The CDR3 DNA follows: TGTGCCAGCAGTCCCGGGACAGGTTCAAGCTCCTATAATTCACCCCTCCACTTT. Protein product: CASSPGTGSSSYNSPLHF.

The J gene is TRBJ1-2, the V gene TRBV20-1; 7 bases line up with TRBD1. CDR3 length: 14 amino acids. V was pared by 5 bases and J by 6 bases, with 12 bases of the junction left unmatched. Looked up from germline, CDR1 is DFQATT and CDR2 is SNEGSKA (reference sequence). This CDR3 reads CSAPGTAFPDGYTF. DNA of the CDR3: TGCAGTGCTCCCGGGACAGCTTTCCCAGATGGCTACACCTTC.